This passage covers 14 T cell receptor beta chains from one sample sequenced in a study of T cell repertoires in cytomegalovirus infection. Their antigens are not known. TCRdb redid the calling of the reads with MiXCR, one entry per CDR3 protein. Here the sample spans some 20,000 distinct CDR3 sequences, approximately 39% being singletons. The sample consisted of CD8+ T cells from cultured PBMCs, taken from culture after CMV antigen stimulation. The receptors were gathered from a human donor in good health (CMV status not recorded). Some clones in this sample may be carry-over from other donors' samples.

The chain links TRBV4-1 to TRBJ2-3; 8 bases map to TRBD1. CDR1 and CDR2 (germline): MGHRA, YSYEKL. Losses at the gene ends were 1 base for V and 5 bases for J; bases not matched to a gene: 8. This CDR3 has 16 amino acids. The CDR3 loop is CASSQVTGGREDTQYF. CDR3 DNA sequence: TGCGCCAGCAGCCAAGTAACAGGGGGTCGGGAAGATACGCAGTATTTT.

J is TRBJ2-1 and V is TRBV7-9; D might be TRBD2 (6 bases). V dropped 5 bases and J dropped 0 bases, with 11 bases sitting between them. Germline assignment: CDR1 SEHNR and CDR2 FQNEAQ (reference sequence). The CDR3 runs 15 residues. The CDR3 sequence is CASSPSESSYNEQFF. DNA for the CDR3: TGTGCCAGCAGCCCTAGCGAGAGCTCCTACAATGAGCAGTTCTTC.

The sample holds a few counts of this clonotype. The J gene is TRBJ2-3, the V gene TRBV25-1; TRBD2 matches 9 bases. V dropped 1 base and J dropped 4; count of bases not matched to a gene: 12. CDR3 size: 18 residues. Germline V gives CDR1 MGHDK, CDR2 SYGVNS. CDR3 in amino acids: CASSESGVGGGASDTQYF. The CDR3 coding sequence is TGTGCCAGCAGTGAATCTGGGGTGGGCGGGGGGGCTTCAGATACGCAGTATTTT.

The rearrangement uses TRBV12-3 or TRBV12-4 and TRBJ2-7; D is uncertain. The CDR3 runs 13 residues. The V end lost 6 bases, the J end lost 5 bases, and 14 bases lay between the germline ends. The CDR3 sequence: CASSPAWADEQYF. CDR3 nucleotides: TGTGCCAGCAGCCCCGCCTGGGCGGACGAGCAGTACTTC.

The V gene is TRBV19, the J gene TRBJ1-1; D unresolved. V gave up 3 bases and J gave up 0 bases, with 17 bases separating them. Germline V gene data show CDR1 as LNHDA and CDR2 as SQIVND (reference sequence). The CDR3 contains 17 residues. The CDR3 reads CASSMGRYGEMNTEAFF. The CDR3 DNA sequence: TGTGCCAGTAGTATGGGAAGGTACGGGGAGATGAACACTGAAGCTTTCTTT.

This clonotype has at least ten counts. The chain uses TRBV19 and TRBJ2-5; D might be TRBD1 (5 bases). Germline CDR1 is LNHDA and CDR2 is SQIVND (reference sequence). The CDR3 is 14 amino acids. V was shortened by 1 base and J by 2 bases, with 8 bases between the two germline ends. The CDR3 is CASSIGQKQETQYF. The CDR3 region has the DNA TGTGCCAGTAGTATAGGACAGAAGCAAGAGACCCAGTACTTC.

The chain carries TRBV7-6 and TRBJ2-2, with 8 positions matching TRBD1. Per germline, CDR1 SGHVS and CDR2 FNYEAQ. The V and J ends lost 2 bases and 5 bases, in that order; junction bases with no gene match: 4. This CDR3 is built from 15 residues. CDR3 nucleotide sequence: TGTGCCAGCAGCTTACAGGGGGCGCGAACCGGGGAGCTGTTTTTT. It encodes CASSLQGARTGELFF.

A few counts support this clonotype. The V gene is TRBV7-8, the J gene TRBJ2-2; 15 positions match TRBD2. The CDR3 contains 18 residues. The ends lost 0 bases at V and 1 base at J; junction bases unmatched: 0. Germline CDR1 SGHVS, CDR2 FQNEAQ. This CDR3 is CASSLAGLAGGNTGELFF. CDR3 DNA: TGTGCCAGCAGCTTAGCGGGACTAGCGGGAGGGAACACCGGGGAGCTGTTTTTT.

The gene calls are TRBV6-5 and TRBJ2-7, with D unresolved. Germline CDR1 reads MNHEY; CDR2 reads SVGAGI. The CDR3 length is 15 residues. The germline V and J ends were trimmed by 0 bases and 1 base, with 10 bases remaining between them. The CDR3 sequence is CASSYSNAGSYEQYF. DNA of the CDR3: TGTGCCAGCAGTTACTCGAATGCTGGATCCTACGAGCAGTACTTC.

This CDR3 reads CASRLQGSYEQYF. The CDR3 region has the DNA TGTGCCAGCAGGTTACAGGGTTCCTACGAGCAGTACTTC. J is TRBJ2-7 and V is TRBV7-2; D might be TRBD1 (6 bases). V lost 6 bases to trimming and J lost 1 base, with 10 bases between them. This CDR3 is built from 13 residues. Looked up from germline, CDR1 is SGHTA and CDR2 is FQGNSA.

V is TRBV5-6 and J is TRBJ1-4; the match to TRBD1 covers 8 bases. The V segment lost 2 bases and the J segment 5 bases; nucleotides outside the gene matches: 11. Germline V CDR1 and CDR2: SGHDT, YYEEEE. The CDR3 covers 17 residues. The CDR3 sequence is CASSFAGTGLGNEKLFF. As DNA, the CDR3 is TGTGCCAGCAGCTTCGCCGGGACAGGACTTGGGAATGAAAAACTGTTTTTT.

The chain carries TRBV7-8 and TRBJ1-5; maybe TRBD1 (6 bases). The CDR3 extends over 15 amino acids. V lost 4 bases to trimming and J lost 5 bases, with 15 bases between them. Germline values: CDR1 SGHVS, CDR2 FQNEAQ. The CDR3 DNA sequence: TGTGCCAGCAGCTCAGTTTACGAGGGGGATCAGCCCCAGCATTTT. It specifies CASSSVYEGDQPQHF.

At least ten counts were recorded for this clonotype. V gene TRBV9 combines with J gene TRBJ2-1; 10 bases match TRBD2. This CDR3 is built from 15 residues. V shed 4 bases and J 5 bases; nucleotides not matched to a gene: 6. Germline V gene sequence: CDR1 SGDLS, CDR2 YYNGEE. The CDR3 here is CASSISGRPDNEQFF. CDR3 DNA sequence: TGTGCCAGCAGCATTAGCGGGAGGCCCGACAATGAGCAGTTCTTC.

This clonotype was counted a few times. The chain combines TRBV7-2 with TRBJ2-3, with a tentative D call TRBD2 (7 bases). Germline loops: CDR1 SGHTA, CDR2 FQGNSA. This CDR3 contains 15 residues. V shed 5 bases and J shed 2 bases, with 14 bases lying between them. CDR3 nucleotide sequence: TGTGCCAGCAGCCCGGGGGGACATCTCACAGATACGCAGTATTTT. Amino acids: CASSPGGHLTDTQYF.